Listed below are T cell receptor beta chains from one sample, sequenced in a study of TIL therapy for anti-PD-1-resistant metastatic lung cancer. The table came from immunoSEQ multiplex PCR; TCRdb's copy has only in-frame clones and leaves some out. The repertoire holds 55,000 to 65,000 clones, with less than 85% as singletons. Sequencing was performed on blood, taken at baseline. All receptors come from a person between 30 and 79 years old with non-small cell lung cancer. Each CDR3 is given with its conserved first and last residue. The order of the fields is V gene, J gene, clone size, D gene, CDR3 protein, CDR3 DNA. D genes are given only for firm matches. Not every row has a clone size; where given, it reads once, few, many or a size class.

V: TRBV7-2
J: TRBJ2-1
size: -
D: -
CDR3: CASSFSFGPSYNEQFF
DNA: TGTGCCAGCAGCTTTTCTTTCGGGCCCTCCTACAATGAGCAGTTCTTC

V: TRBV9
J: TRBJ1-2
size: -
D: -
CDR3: CASSVGLQGRGYTF
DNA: TGTGCCAGCAGCGTAGGGCTACAGGGTCGAGGCTACACCTTC

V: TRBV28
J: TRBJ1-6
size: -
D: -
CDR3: CASSLGGRAPLHF
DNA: TGTGCCAGCAGTTTAGGTGGCAGGGCACCCCTCCACTTT

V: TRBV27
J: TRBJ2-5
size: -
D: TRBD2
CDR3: CASSLTLAGGVQETQYF
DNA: TGTGCCAGCAGTTTAACGTTAGCGGGAGGAGTCCAAGAGACCCAGTACTTC

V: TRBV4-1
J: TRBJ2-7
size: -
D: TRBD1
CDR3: CASSHLGTGTYEQYF
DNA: TGCGCCAGCAGCCACCTCGGGACAGGTACCTACGAGCAGTACTTC

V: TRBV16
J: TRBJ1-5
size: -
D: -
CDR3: CASSQEGQLVQPQHF
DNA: TGTGCCAGCAGCCAAGAAGGACAGCTGGTTCAGCCCCAGCATTTT

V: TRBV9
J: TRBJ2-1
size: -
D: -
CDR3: CASSAGAGSYNEQFF
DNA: TGTGCCAGCAGTGCAGGGGCGGGTTCCTACAATGAGCAGTTCTTC

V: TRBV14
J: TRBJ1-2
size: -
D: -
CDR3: CASSQETSERLF
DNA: TGTGCCAGCAGCCAAGAGACTTCCGAGAGGCTCTTC

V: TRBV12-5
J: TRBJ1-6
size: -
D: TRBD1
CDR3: CASGLGGTATFESPLHF
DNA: TGTGCTAGTGGTTTGGGAGGGACAGCGACTTTCGAGTCACCCCTCCACTTT

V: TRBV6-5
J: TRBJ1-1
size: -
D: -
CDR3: CASSSSAGSEAFF
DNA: TGTGCCAGCAGCTCCTCCGCGGGCTCTGAAGCTTTCTTT

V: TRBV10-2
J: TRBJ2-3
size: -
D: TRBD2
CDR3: CASSGTSGADTQYF
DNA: TGCGCCAGCAGTGGGACTAGCGGGGCAGATACGCAGTATTTT

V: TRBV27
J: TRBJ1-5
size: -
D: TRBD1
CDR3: CASSMDRGNQPQHF
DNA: TGTGCCAGCAGTATGGACAGGGGCAATCAGCCCCAGCATTTT

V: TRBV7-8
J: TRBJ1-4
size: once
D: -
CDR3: CASSLISPGEKLFF
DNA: TGTGCCAGCAGCTTAATCTCACCGGGTGAAAAACTGTTTTTT

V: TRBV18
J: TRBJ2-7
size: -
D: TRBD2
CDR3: CASSPPGTRGEQYF
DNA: TGTGCCAGCTCACCTCCCGGGACTAGGGGCGAGCAGTACTTC

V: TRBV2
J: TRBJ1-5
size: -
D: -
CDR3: CASSEGGAMGQPQHF
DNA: TGTGCCAGCAGTGAAGGGGGGGCAATGGGCCAGCCCCAGCATTTT

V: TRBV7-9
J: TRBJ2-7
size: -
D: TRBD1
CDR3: CASSTDRGPHHEQYF
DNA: TGTGCCAGCAGCACTGACAGGGGGCCCCACCACGAGCAGTACTTC

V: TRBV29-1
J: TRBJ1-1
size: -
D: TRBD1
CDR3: CSVERGQGTEAFF
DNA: TGCAGCGTTGAACGGGGACAGGGGACTGAAGCTTTCTTT

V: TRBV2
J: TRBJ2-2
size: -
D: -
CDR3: CASSGTSLGSTGELFF
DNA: TGTGCCAGCAGTGGCACTAGCTTGGGGAGCACCGGGGAGCTGTTTTTT

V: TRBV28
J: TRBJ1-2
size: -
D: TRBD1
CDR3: CASSRPVGDSNYGYTF
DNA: TGTGCCAGCAGCCGCCCCGTAGGGGACAGCAACTATGGCTACACCTTC

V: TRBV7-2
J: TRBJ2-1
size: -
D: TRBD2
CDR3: CASSLAEQTSGRGQFF
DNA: TGTGCCAGCAGCTTAGCCGAACAGACTAGCGGGAGAGGGCAGTTCTTC

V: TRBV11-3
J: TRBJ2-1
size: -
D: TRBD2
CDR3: CASSAGGGTSGRIYNEQFF
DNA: TGTGCCAGCAGCGCCGGAGGGGGCACTAGCGGGAGAATCTACAATGAGCAGTTCTTC

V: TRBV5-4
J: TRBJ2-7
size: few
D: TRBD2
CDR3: CASSLPGGSGRAYEQYF
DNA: TGTGCCAGCAGCTTGCCCGGGGGAAGCGGGAGGGCTTACGAGCAGTACTTC

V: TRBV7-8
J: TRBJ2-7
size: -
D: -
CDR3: CASSNSEGPTPYEQYF
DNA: TGTGCCAGCAGTAACTCGGAGGGACCCACCCCCTACGAGCAGTACTTC

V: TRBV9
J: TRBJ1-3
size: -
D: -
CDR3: CASSVEGTGNTIYF
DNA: TGTGCCAGCAGCGTAGAGGGGACTGGAAACACCATATATTTT

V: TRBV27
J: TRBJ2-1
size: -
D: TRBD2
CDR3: CASLSGASGRGSYNEQFF
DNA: TGTGCCAGCCTTTCAGGGGCTAGCGGGAGAGGATCCTACAATGAGCAGTTCTTC

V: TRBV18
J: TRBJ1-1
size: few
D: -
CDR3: CASSPQGKNTEAFF
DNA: TGTGCCAGCTCACCACAGGGGAAGAACACTGAAGCTTTCTTT

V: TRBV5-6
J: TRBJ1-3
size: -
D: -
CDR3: CASSSGVNSGNTIYF
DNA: TGTGCCAGCAGCTCTGGTGTGAACTCTGGAAACACCATATATTTT

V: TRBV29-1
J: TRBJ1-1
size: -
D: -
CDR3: CSFKGGYFTEAFF
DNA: TGCAGCTTCAAAGGCGGCTACTTCACTGAAGCTTTCTTT

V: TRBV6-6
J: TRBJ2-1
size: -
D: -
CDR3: CASSARLWAANEQFF
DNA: TGTGCCAGCAGTGCCCGCCTTTGGGCGGCCAATGAGCAGTTCTTC

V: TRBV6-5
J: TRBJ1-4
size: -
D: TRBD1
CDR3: CASSTGTAHEKLFF
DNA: TGTGCCAGCAGCACCGGGACAGCTCATGAAAAACTGTTTTTT

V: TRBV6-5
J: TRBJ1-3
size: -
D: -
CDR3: CASRPLQASGNTIYF
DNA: TGTGCCAGCAGACCCCTACAGGCCTCTGGAAACACCATATATTTT